This T cell receptor (beta chain) was captured in a study of blood T cell repertoires in COVID-19 (dated by TCRdb to about 2020). For the study in its entirety: Recovered participants in ImmuneRACE Cohort 3 were defined by two consecutive negative NP/OP PCR tests, clearance by a healthcare professional, or resolution of symptoms. The material from the prospective study consisted of cDNA or gDNA derived from T cells, B-cell-depleted T cells, or PBMCs. Sample metadata almost always included a de-identified subject ID, COVID-19 status, age in years and sex. Samples were obtained from the ongoing ImmuneRACE study (first 160 participants) and from 1,254 subjects provided by 6 global collaborators. Subjects who had been exposed to COVID-19, were actively infected with it, or had recovered from it provided the deeply sampled blood TCRbeta repertoires that made up the dataset. The collaborator samples originated in the United States, Italy and Spain and spanned the acute and convalescent phases of COVID-19. The repertoires were released in a freely available public database meant as a resource for research on the immune response to SARS-CoV-2. Where available, HLA class I and class II types were obtained from metadata supplied by the sample provider rather than from assay-based typing.

Participants in the prospective study were enrolled through a virtual design, were aged 18 to 89 years, and lived in 24 United States geographic areas. In the prospective study, participants were assigned to cohorts based on the clinical history participants reported in a screening survey and a study questionnaire. In the prospective study, whole blood, serum and a nasopharyngeal or oropharyngeal swab were collected from each participant by mobile phlebotomists. Over an approximately 2-month period, participants in the prospective study had the option of providing additional blood draws and questionnaires. Before DNA extraction, prospective study blood samples were shipped either frozen or at room temperature. TCRbeta CDR3 regions were amplified from genomic DNA by means of the immunoSEQ Assay, a bias-controlled multiplex PCR. The source study handled its data this way. The number of nucleated cells in each sample was estimated from the amplification of reference gene primers within the assay. Sequence reads were collapsed and filtered to measure the absolute abundance of every unique TCRbeta CDR3 rearrangement. For each sample, productive Simpson clonality was calculated as the square root of Simpson's diversity index over productive rearrangements. As stored in TCRdb, this immuneACCESS dataset retains in-frame rearrangements with V and J assigned. A fraction of the clones does not appear; measured against another copy, unresolved V genes explain less than half of the discrepancy, and the remainder lacks a known reason. The V and J calls and the clone size are those of that table, but D and trimming were determined from the DNA. Counted in this sample were a few hundred thousand clones; 70% to 90% of them appeared once. Around 2% of the sample belongs to the ten largest clones.

In the case of this clone: Its antigen is unknown. No much larger clone is present one base from it, and per-base qualities are unavailable.

Broad study findings and their caveats: How much clinical and demographic metadata was included differed by source and by participant, and the metadata was provided uncurated.

From the cysteine through the phenylalanine, the CDR3 covers 13 amino acids. Only the CDR3 part of the read is kept: 39 bases, read in frame from the first base. For CDR1 and CDR2, the germline V gene lists MNHEY and SVGAGI. The junction carries 10 bases between V and J, which are trimmed by 7 bases and 0 bases respectively. The chain couples TRBV6-5 to TRBJ2-7; the D gene identity is not certain. The sequencing input was PBMCs or T cells enriched from blood (not recorded which). This clonotype originated in an older woman in a cohort exposed to, infected with or recovered from COVID-19 (not recorded which). The CDR3 sequence is CASKFLSSYEQYF. The nucleotide sequence reads TGTGCCAGCAAGTTTCTTAGCTCCTACGAGCAGTACTTC.